This entry features one T cell receptor (beta chain) sequence. Described time point: before trial treatment. Donors were dosed with nivolumab and ipilimumab; they also received aspirin, low-dose cyclophosphamide and low-dose radiotherapy. These data come from a study of low-dose radiotherapy and immunotherapy resistance in tumors. In the study overall: Oral administration of aspirin 300 mg daily occurred for four cycles, commencing at cycle 1 day 1.

With TRAV- and TRBV-specific primers, first-strand cDNA was made, covering the alpha and beta chains. TCRs were amplified for roughly 20 PCR cycles with a constant-region primer and V-primer adapter. Through in vitro transcription, the mRNA that had been isolated was amplified. MiXCR, applied by TCRdb to the reads, yields one record per CDR3 protein. Among tens of thousands of distinct CDR3 sequences listed, about 18% were seen once. The CDR3 is 14 amino acids. The V gene's germline CDR1 is LGHDT and CDR2 YNNKEL (reference sequence). Trimming cost V 1 base and J 1 base, with 7 bases left between them.

This chain connects TRBV3-1 to TRBJ1-2, with unresolved D. Sequenced here: PBMCs, sampled before treatment. The receptor's source is a male donor with prostate cancer. The CDR3: CASSQGYSNYGYTF. The CDR3 nucleotides read TGTGCCAGCAGCCAAGGTTACAGTAACTATGGCTACACCTTC.